A selection of T cell receptor beta chains follows, all from one sample in a study of blood T cell repertoires in COVID-19. Only in-frame clones appear in the TCRdb table, and some are missing; sequencing was by immunoSEQ multiplex PCR. The table lists 150,000 to 200,000 clones, 75% to 90% of them singletons. Input material: peripheral blood. The receptors derive from a man aged 60 to 69 with acute or convalescent COVID-19. Each CDR3 is given with its conserved first and last residue. The order of the fields is J gene, CDR3 length, V gene, clone size, D gene, CDR3 protein, CDR3 DNA. The D gene is left open where the match is weak. Clone size is stated in some rows and not others, as once, few, many or a class when expanded.

>TRBJ2-7|14|TRBV5-6|-|-
CASSLMTALGEQYF
TGTGCCAGCAGCTTGATGACAGCCTTGGGCGAGCAGTACTTC
>TRBJ2-1|14|TRBV7-9|-|TRBD2
CASSLLAGLYEQFF
TGTGCCAGCAGCCTACTAGCGGGATTATATGAGCAGTTCTTC
>TRBJ2-7|12|TRBV27|-|-
CASSRLPSEQYF
TGTGCCAGCAGCCGACTCCCCAGCGAGCAGTACTTC
>TRBJ2-7|13|TRBV11-1|-|TRBD2
CASSLGGSYEQYF
TGTGCCAGCAGCTTGGGCGGGAGCTACGAGCAGTACTTC
>TRBJ2-1|14|TRBV6-4|-|TRBD2
CASSAGAVYNEQFF
TGTGCCAGCAGCGCGGGAGCGGTCTACAATGAGCAGTTCTTC
>TRBJ2-7|14|TRBV15|once|TRBD2
CATRGSGISYEQYF
TGTGCCACCAGGGGGAGCGGGATCTCCTACGAGCAGTACTTC
>TRBJ1-1|13|TRBV27|-|-
CASRKIVNTEAFF
TGTGCCAGCAGAAAAATAGTGAACACTGAAGCTTTCTTT
>TRBJ1-1|14|TRBV11-2|-|TRBD1
CASSLTGVNTEAFF
TGTGCCAGCAGCCTGACAGGGGTGAACACTGAAGCTTTCTTT
>TRBJ2-1|16|TRBV2|-|TRBD2
CASSLYGTSGSNEQFF
TGTGCCAGCAGTCTCTACGGGACTAGCGGGAGTAATGAGCAGTTCTTC
>TRBJ2-1|13|TRBV2|-|TRBD2
CASSTSGYNEQFF
TGTGCCAGCAGTACTAGCGGCTACAATGAGCAGTTCTTC
>TRBJ1-6|13|TRBV6-5|-|-
CASSFHRDSPLHF
TGTGCCAGCAGTTTCCACAGGGACTCACCCCTCCACTTT
>TRBJ2-3|16|TRBV18|-|TRBD1
CASSFTGGSNTDTQYF
TGTGCCAGCTCATTTACAGGGGGCAGTAACACAGATACGCAGTATTTT
>TRBJ1-4|14|TRBV14|-|-
CASVSDGANEKLFF
TGTGCCAGCGTCTCCGACGGAGCTAATGAAAAACTGTTTTTT
>TRBJ1-2|14|TRBV7-2|-|-
CASSLKRGGYGYTF
TGTGCCAGCAGCTTGAAGAGGGGGGGCTATGGCTACACCTTC
>TRBJ2-3|18|TRBV10-3|few|TRBD2
CAISAGLAGGSRTDTQYF
TGTGCCATCAGTGCTGGGCTAGCGGGAGGCTCCCGCACAGATACGCAGTATTTT
>TRBJ1-4|16|TRBV21-1|-|-
CASSNFQGGANEKLFF
TGTGCCAGCAGCAATTTCCAGGGGGGCGCTAATGAAAAACTGTTTTTT
>TRBJ2-1|15|TRBV6-2/TRBV6-3|once|-
CASSTRTGHLNEQFF
TGTGCCAGCAGTACCCGCACAGGGCACCTCAATGAGCAGTTCTTC
>TRBJ1-6|13|TRBV6-5|-|-
CASSYARNSPLHF
TGTGCCAGCAGTTACGCCAGGAATTCACCCCTCCACTTT
>TRBJ2-7|14|TRBV29-1|-|TRBD2
CSVEGPGGAYEQYF
TGCAGCGTTGAAGGCCCCGGGGGGGCATACGAGCAGTACTTC
>TRBJ1-4|16|TRBV11-2|-|-
CASSLGGVATNEKLFF
TGTGCCAGCAGCTTGGGAGGAGTCGCAACTAATGAAAAACTGTTTTTT
>TRBJ2-6|15|TRBV3-1/TRBV3-2|-|-
CASSLGATGANVLTF
TGTGCCAGCAGCCTAGGGGCGACTGGGGCCAACGTCCTGACTTTC
>TRBJ2-5|16|TRBV7-9|-|TRBD1
CASSLGAGQGRETQYF
TGTGCCAGCAGCTTAGGTGCGGGACAGGGAAGAGAGACCCAGTACTTC
>TRBJ1-6|17|TRBV11-2|-|-
CASSLDLIGGANSPLHF
TGTGCCAGCAGCTTAGATTTGATTGGAGGTGCTAATTCACCCCTCCACTTT
>TRBJ2-5|15|TRBV7-9|-|TRBD1
CASSLWTGFGETQYF
TGTGCCAGCAGCCTCTGGACAGGGTTTGGGGAGACCCAGTACTTC
>TRBJ2-7|15|TRBV2|once|-
CASSELGTILYEQYF
TGTGCCAGCAGTGAGCTGGGGACAATCCTCTACGAGCAGTACTTC
>TRBJ1-2|16|TRBV3-1/TRBV3-2|-|-
CASSQDVRVSVNGYTF
TGTGCCAGCAGCCAAGATGTTCGCGTTTCGGTCAATGGCTACACCTTC
>TRBJ1-1|14|TRBV28|-|-
CASSLSSPGTEAFF
TGTGCCAGCAGTTTGTCCTCCCCGGGGACTGAAGCTTTCTTT
>TRBJ2-1|19|TRBV7-3|-|TRBD2
CASSSGSGLAGGPQGEQFF
TGTGCCAGCAGCTCCGGTTCGGGACTAGCGGGAGGACCGCAGGGTGAGCAGTTCTTC
>TRBJ2-2|17|TRBV27|-|TRBD2
CASTQLAGGPVGGELFF
TGTGCCAGCACCCAATTAGCGGGAGGGCCAGTGGGCGGGGAGCTGTTTTTT
>TRBJ1-2|16|TRBV6-1|-|-
CASSEASARGNYGYTF
TGTGCCAGCAGTGAAGCATCGGCCAGGGGAAACTATGGCTACACCTTC
>TRBJ2-6|16|TRBV4-2|-|-
CASSQDRGSGANVLTF
TGTGCCAGCAGCCAAGATAGGGGCTCTGGGGCCAACGTCCTGACTTTC
>TRBJ2-7|13|TRBV28|-|-
CASTLPGVYEQYF
TGTGCCAGCACCCTCCCCGGGGTCTACGAGCAGTACTTC
>TRBJ1-4|12|TRBV29-1|few|-
CSVSQTNEKLFF
TGCAGCGTTTCCCAGACTAATGAAAAACTGTTTTTT
>TRBJ2-2|15|TRBV23-1|-|TRBD1
CASKGQGGFTGELFF
TGCGCCAGCAAAGGACAGGGGGGGTTCACCGGGGAGCTGTTTTTT
>TRBJ2-7|13|TRBV28|-|-
CASSSTGTYEQYF
TGTGCCAGCAGTTCAACAGGGACCTACGAGCAGTACTTC
>TRBJ2-7|14|TRBV5-4|-|-
CASSLKGNTYEQYF
TGTGCCAGCAGCTTGAAGGGGAACACCTACGAGCAGTACTTC
>TRBJ2-2|16|TRBV6-1|-|-
CASSDSVSLYTGELFF
TGTGCCAGCAGTGATTCGGTCTCGCTGTACACCGGGGAGCTGTTTTTT
>TRBJ2-1|15|TRBV11-2|-|TRBD1
CASSFDRGAYNEQFF
TGTGCCAGCAGCTTTGACAGGGGAGCCTACAATGAGCAGTTCTTC
>TRBJ1-1|13|TRBV2|few|-
CASSHRTLREAFF
TGTGCCAGCAGCCACCGCACTCTCCGGGAAGCTTTCTTT
>TRBJ2-1|14|TRBV3-1/TRBV3-2|-|-
CASSSSGSYNEQFF
TGTGCCAGCAGCTCGTCGGGATCGTACAATGAGCAGTTCTTC
>TRBJ2-5|15|TRBV18|-|-
CASSNELEVGETQYF
TGTGCCAGCTCAAACGAACTCGAGGTTGGGGAGACCCAGTACTTC